The 21 T cell receptor beta chains given below trace back to one sample, sequenced in a study of shared clonotypes between healthy human individuals. Clones were sequenced by immunoSEQ multiplex PCR, and TCRdb holds only the in-frame ones, with some missing. The table shows around 990,000 clones, with about 80% occurring only once. Material for sequencing was memory CD4+ T cells from PBMCs. Noted subset: CD45RA-negative fraction. The receptor source for this set is a man between 18 and 29 years old in good health. Some clones in this sample may be carry-over from other donors' samples.

In this sample, this clone turned up once. This CDR3 is also generated by other DNA sequences in the sample. This rearrangement joins TRBV14 to TRBJ1-2; D gene unclear. Trimming pared 1 base from V and 5 bases from J, leaving 5 bases between. Germline V CDR1 and CDR2: SGHDN, FVKESK. The CDR3 contains 12 residues. The CDR3 nucleotides are TGTGCCAGCAGCCAAGTAGGGTATGGCTACACCTTC. It yields the protein CASSQVGYGYTF.

This chain links TRBV7-9 with TRBJ2-1; TRBD1 aligns across 7 bases. The germline CDR1 and CDR2 sequences are SEHNR and FQNEAQ (reference sequence). V shed 3 bases, J shed 6 bases, and the junction held 8 bases outside the gene matches. This CDR3 is built from 15 residues. The DNA for the CDR3 is TGTGCCAGCAGCTTCGGGACAGCCGAAGGCAATGAGCAGTTCTTC. Translating it yields CASSFGTAEGNEQFF.

The J gene is TRBJ2-5, the V gene TRBV7-9; D is ambiguous. The ends were cut back, 0 bases at V and 1 base at J, with 18 bases in the middle. Germline V lookup: CDR1 SEHNR, CDR2 FQNEAQ (reference sequence). The CDR3 covers 18 residues. The CDR3 DNA reads TGTGCCAGCAGCTTAGCGAAACACCTAGACCAAATCCAAGAGACCCAGTACTTC. Translating it yields CASSLAKHLDQIQETQYF.

This clone has only one observation. Other DNA sequences in the sample encode the same CDR3. V gene TRBV28 combines with J gene TRBJ1-2; no firm D call. Trimming cost V 3 bases and J 3 bases, with 5 bases left between them. Germline loops: CDR1 MDHEN, CDR2 SYDVKM. The CDR3 sequence is 12 residues long. CDR3 region: CASSFSDYGYTF. As DNA, the CDR3 is TGTGCCAGCAGTTTTTCGGACTATGGCTACACCTTC.

Turning to this clone: The same CDR3 arises from other DNA sequences in this sample as well. This chain uses TRBV7-2 with TRBJ2-7; 10 bases agree with TRBD1. With 5 bases clipped from V and 6 bases from J, the junction kept 4 bases outside the gene matches. Germline V gene lookup returns CDR1 SGHTA and CDR2 FQGNSA. The CDR3 is 13 amino acids. CDR3 in DNA: TGTGCCAGCAGCCGACAGGGGGCCGGCGAGCAGTACTTC. It specifies CASSRQGAGEQYF. Together with reference TRBV7-2 and TRBJ2-7, the CDR3 gives the full variable domain: GAGVSQSPSNKVTEKGKDVELRCDPISGHTALYWYRQSLGQGLEFLIYFQGNSAPDKSGLPSDRFSAERTGGSVSTLTIQRTQQEDSAVYLCASSRQGAGEQYFGPGTRLTVT.

The rearrangement joins TRBV11-2 to TRBJ2-4, with TRBD1 as a possible D gene (6 bases). Germline V gene data show CDR1 as SGHAT and CDR2 as FQNNGV. The length of the CDR3 is 15 residues. Trimming pared 2 bases from V and 0 bases from J, leaving 8 bases between. CDR3 nucleotides: TGTGCCAGCAGCTTATCAGGGGTAGCCAAAAACATTCAGTACTTC. Its protein product is CASSLSGVAKNIQYF.

The rearrangement links TRBV28 to TRBJ1-2; D unclear. Trimming left V 2 bases short and J 0 bases short, with 13 bases between. The CDR3 is 16 amino acids. CDR1 and CDR2 from the germline V gene are MDHEN and SYDVKM. The CDR3 reads CASSLIRRWANYGYTF. The CDR3, as DNA: TGTGCCAGCAGTTTAATCAGGAGGTGGGCTAACTATGGCTACACCTTC.

The V call is TRBV7-3, the J call TRBJ2-5, with D tentatively TRBD1 (5 bases). Germline V gene sequence: CDR1 SGHTA, CDR2 FQGTGA. V was clipped by 0 bases and J by 4 bases, with 9 bases between them. The CDR3 consists of 14 residues. The DNA of the CDR3 is TGTGCCAGCAGCTTAACAGGGGCGCGAGAGACCCAGTACTTC. It specifies CASSLTGARETQYF.

V gene TRBV6-6 combines with J gene TRBJ2-3, with TRBD2 matching 11 bases. V was clipped by 7 bases and J by 5 bases; unmatched bases: 5. From germline, CDR1 is MNHNY and CDR2 SVGAGI (reference sequence). The length of the CDR3 is 14 residues. The CDR3 coding sequence is TGTGCCAGCACCAGAGGACTAGCGGGAGATACGCAGTATTTT. It encodes CASTRGLAGDTQYF.

Concerning this clone: In the same sample, other DNA sequences code for this CDR3. This chain joins TRBV7-2 and TRBJ2-3; 8 nucleotides agree with TRBD2. Trimming removed 3 bases from V and 6 bases from J; junction bases left unmatched: 5. The CDR3 runs to 14 residues. Germline V gives CDR1 SGHTA, CDR2 FQGNSA. This CDR3 is CASSFGLASDTQYF. The CDR3 coding sequence is TGTGCCAGCAGCTTCGGACTAGCTTCGGATACGCAGTATTTT.

The chain carries TRBV7-2 and TRBJ2-1, with D perhaps matching TRBD2 (5 bases). Germline lookup yields CDR1 SGHTA and CDR2 FQGNSA. Trimming took off 5 bases at V and 14 bases at J, with 16 bases between the two ends. The CDR3 loop spans 12 amino acids. CDR3 DNA: TGTGCCAGCAGCCGAATGGCGGGCCGTAAGTTCTTC. It encodes CASSRMAGRKFF.

This clone was found once. V gene TRBV11-2 combines with J gene TRBJ2-7; 16 nucleotides match TRBD2. CDR3 length: 19 amino acids. The germline V gene has CDR1 SGHAT and CDR2 FQNNGV. The junction had 13 bases not matched to a gene; V was cut back by 4 bases and J by 4 bases. For the CDR3, the DNA is TGTGCCAGCAGCTCCGGAGGGACTAGCGGGAGGGCCGGGTTTTACGAGCAGTACTTC. Translated: CASSSGGTSGRAGFYEQYF.

The chain carries TRBV29-1 and TRBJ2-5; 10 positions match TRBD1. The DNA end is more similar to TRBJ2-7, so the J call may be wrong. This CDR3 region has 13 residues. The V gene's germline CDR1 is SQVTM and CDR2 ANQGSEA. The CDR3 DNA reads TGCAGCGTTGATAAGGGACAGGGGAGCGAGCAGTACTTC. This translates into CSVDKGQGSEQYF.

The gene calls are TRBV5-1 and TRBJ2-1; perhaps TRBD1 as D (5 bases). CDR3 length: 17 residues. Germline V gene data show CDR1 as SGHRS and CDR2 as YFSETQ. V shed 1 base and J shed 1 base, with 15 bases lying between them. CDR3 sequence (DNA): TGCGCCAGCAGCTTGCAGGGCCTAATGGGGTCCTACAATGAGCAGTTCTTC. It codes for CASSLQGLMGSYNEQFF.

This clone showed up just a few times. This chain links TRBV15 with TRBJ1-4; D ambiguous. The ends were cut back, 5 bases at V and 0 bases at J, with 7 bases in the middle. The CDR3 consists of 14 residues. Looked up from germline, CDR1 is LNHNV and CDR2 is YYDKDF (reference sequence). The CDR3 loop reads CATSSGTTNEKLFF. As DNA, the CDR3 is TGTGCCACCAGCTCAGGTACAACTAATGAAAAACTGTTTTTT.

The CDR3 nucleotides read TGTGCCAGCACACCCCTCGGGGCGAGTAGGGCCCAGTACTTC. Residues: CASTPLGASRAQYF. The rearrangement joins TRBV2 to TRBJ2-5; D may match TRBD1 or TRBD2 (5 bases each). This CDR3 comprises 14 residues. In germline, CDR1 is SNHLY, CDR2 FYNNEI. The V gene lost 7 bases and the J gene lost 9 bases, with 21 bases spanning the gap.

This clone appeared a single time. This may be a read error, as it is one base from a much larger clone. The chain has TRBV9 and TRBJ2-1, with TRBD2 matching 9 bases. V was pared by 5 bases and J by 3 bases, with 3 bases of the junction left unmatched. Per germline, CDR1 SGDLS and CDR2 YYNGEE. This CDR3 is 14 amino acids long. The CDR3 coding sequence is TGTGCCAGCAGTGGTAGCGGGAGCTACAATGAGCAGTTCTTC. The encoded protein is CASSGSGSYNEQFF. The whole variable domain, filled in from reference TRBV9 and TRBJ2-1, reads DSGVTQTPKHLITATGQRVTLRCSPRSGDLSVYWYQQSLDQGLQFLIQYYNGEERAKGNILERFSAQQFPDLHSELNLSSLELGDSALYFCASSGSGSYNEQFFGPGTRLTVL.

As to this clone: Other DNA sequences within the sample encode an identical CDR3. V is TRBV11-2 and J is TRBJ2-2, with D unclear. Germline assignment: CDR1 SGHAT and CDR2 FQNNGV. This CDR3 is 12 amino acids long. Trimming removed 5 bases from V and 2 bases from J, with 3 bases in between. For the CDR3, the DNA is TGTGCCAGCAGCCCTAACACCGGGGAGCTGTTTTTT. Protein: CASSPNTGELFF.

The chain recombines TRBV5-1 with TRBJ2-3; perhaps D is TRBD1 or TRBD2 (5 bases each). The CDR3 totals 16 residues. Trimming took 4 bases from V and 0 from J, leaving 15 bases between them. Per germline, CDR1 SGHRS and CDR2 YFSETQ. In nucleotides, the CDR3 is TGCGCCAGCAGCCCCACCGGGACGGCGAGCACAGATACGCAGTATTTT. Protein sequence: CASSPTGTASTDTQYF.

V gene TRBV10-2 combines with J gene TRBJ1-1; no definite D call. Germline CDR1 and CDR2: WSHSY and SAAADI. V was cut by 8 bases and J by 1 base, with 8 bases left in between. The CDR3 consists of 12 residues. CDR3 coding DNA: TGCGCCAGCCGCGGATCGAACACTGAAGCTTTCTTT. Translated, it gives CASRGSNTEAFF.

The gene calls are TRBV28 and TRBJ2-7, with TRBD2 matching over 8 bases. V lost 5 bases to trimming and J lost 1 base; unmatched junction nucleotides: 10. This CDR3 comprises 16 residues. CDR1 and CDR2 from the germline V gene are MDHEN and SYDVKM. In DNA, the CDR3 is TGTGCCAGCAGTCTGGGGAGCGGGAGCGGGTCCTACGAGCAGTACTTC. Translated, it gives CASSLGSGSGSYEQYF. Using reference TRBV28 and TRBJ2-7 for the parts outside the CDR3, the full variable domain is DVKVTQSSRYLVKRTGEKVFLECVQDMDHENMFWYRQDPGLGLRLIYFSYDVKMKEKGDIPEGYSVSREKKERFSLILESASTNQTSMYLCASSLGSGSGSYEQYFGPGTRLTVT.